This T cell receptor (beta chain) was recovered during a study of chemoradiotherapy in HPV16-positive cancers. Overall study findings and caveats: Candidate HPV-specific clones and E7-related TCR motifs grew in tumor during treatment.

Concerning this clone: The antigen remains undetermined.

Produced via immunoSEQ multiplex PCR; TCRdb's table is partial and in-frame only. The sample contains approximately 35,000 clones, around three quarters of which appear only once. Repertoires were sampled repeatedly during chemoradiotherapy. The sequencing here drew on blood, taken from a patient who underwent chemoradiotherapy. The clonotype comes from a human donor with HPV-associated anogenital cancer.

CDR3 in DNA: TGTGCCAGCAGCGTAGGACAGGGGGCACTTTATGGCTACACCTTC. Translation gives CASSVGQGALYGYTF. The chain carries TRBV9 and TRBJ1-2, with TRBD1 identical over 10 bases. The CDR3 extends over 15 amino acids. The germline CDR1 and CDR2 sequences are SGDLS and YYNGEE. Germline trimming cut 0 bases from V and 5 bases from J; bases unmatched to any gene: 4.